The T cell receptor (beta chain) under discussion was sequenced for a study of T cells in Graves' hyperthyroidism and ophthalmopathy. A word on this clonotype: Its target is unknown.

Authors of the study amplified TCR beta CDR3 regions from RNA transcripts. An initial round of RT-PCR targeting the TCR CDR3 relied on the HTBI primer set. TCRdb reprocessed the multiplex PCR reads with MiXCR, giving one entry per CDR3 protein. The table shows 300,000 to 400,000 distinct CDR3 sequences, with around a sixth occurring only once. Overall study results and limits: Stable hyperthyroidism was told apart from ophthalmopathy by a model built on 13 V-J features.

What was sequenced was blood. The TCR was taken from a woman between 45 and 60 years old with Graves' hyperthyroidism.

This chain's CDR3 is CASSLAAGVDTQYF. CDR3 nucleotide sequence: TGCGCCAGCAGCTTGGCAGCGGGGGTTGATACGCAGTATTTT. This chain connects TRBV5-1 to TRBJ2-3; 8 bases are a match to TRBD2. The germline gives CDR1 SGHRS, CDR2 YFSETQ. The V gene end was trimmed by 0 bases and the J gene end by 6 bases; junction bases not matched to a gene: 3. The CDR3 is made up of 14 amino acids.